This T cell receptor (beta chain) was captured in a study of blood T cell repertoires in COVID-19 (dated by TCRdb to about 2020). General notes on the study: Collaborator samples came from the United States, Italy and Spain and covered acute and convalescent phases of COVID-19. A freely available public database, intended as a resource for researchers studying the immune response to SARS-CoV-2, is where the repertoires were released. The prospective study material was composed of cDNA or gDNA derived from T cells, B-cell-depleted T cells, or PBMCs. Where available, HLA class I and class II types were obtained from metadata supplied by the sample provider rather than from assay-based typing. A de-identified subject ID, COVID-19 status, age in years and sex were almost always included in the sample metadata. The dataset comprised deeply sampled blood TCRbeta repertoires from subjects exposed to, actively infected with, or recovered from COVID-19. Samples came from the ongoing ImmuneRACE study (first 160 participants) plus 1,254 subjects from 6 global collaborators.

As encoded in the germline V gene, CDR1 is SGHNT while CDR2 is YENEEA. Measured from the cysteine to the phenylalanine, the CDR3 is 13 residues long. Solely the CDR3 DNA is kept, with 39 bases framed from the first base. Cut back by 4 bases and 3 bases, the V and J ends lie 9 bases apart. Each collaborating institution followed its own protocols to collect whole blood in K2EDTA tubes. For TCRbeta analysis, collaborators shipped samples in one of three forms: frozen whole blood, isolated PBMCs, or DNA extracted from either of those sample types. With regard to this clone: There is no known antigen for this receptor. There are no base qualities to consult, and no much larger clone falls within one base.

The investigation overall reported the following: The amount of clinical and demographic metadata varied by source and participant and was provided uncurated.

TCRbeta CDR3 regions were amplified from genomic DNA using the immunoSEQ Assay, a bias-controlled multiplex PCR. As for the original processing: Nucleated cell counts per sample were estimated from amplification of reference gene primers within the assay. To quantify the absolute abundance of each unique TCRbeta CDR3 rearrangement, sequence reads were collapsed and filtered. For each sample, productive Simpson clonality was calculated as the square root of Simpson's diversity index across productive rearrangements. TCRdb took this table from immuneACCESS and kept in-frame rearrangements with V and J called. Such tables lack part of the clones; where checked against another copy, unresolved V genes explain under half of the gap, and the rest is unexplained. V and J calls and clone size are those listed in that table; D and trimming were worked out from the DNA. This sample is represented by about 78,000 clones; 90% of them were singletons. The top ten clonotypes cover under 1.1% of the sample.

The sequence links TRBV11-3 to TRBJ1-1; no confident D gene assignment can be made. The sample taken for sequencing was peripheral blood. The source is a woman between 50 and 59 years old in a cohort sampled during active COVID-19. In nucleotides, the sequence is TGTGCCAGCAGCTGGGCAGCGGACACTGAAGCTTTCTTT. Its coded protein is CASSWAADTEAFF.